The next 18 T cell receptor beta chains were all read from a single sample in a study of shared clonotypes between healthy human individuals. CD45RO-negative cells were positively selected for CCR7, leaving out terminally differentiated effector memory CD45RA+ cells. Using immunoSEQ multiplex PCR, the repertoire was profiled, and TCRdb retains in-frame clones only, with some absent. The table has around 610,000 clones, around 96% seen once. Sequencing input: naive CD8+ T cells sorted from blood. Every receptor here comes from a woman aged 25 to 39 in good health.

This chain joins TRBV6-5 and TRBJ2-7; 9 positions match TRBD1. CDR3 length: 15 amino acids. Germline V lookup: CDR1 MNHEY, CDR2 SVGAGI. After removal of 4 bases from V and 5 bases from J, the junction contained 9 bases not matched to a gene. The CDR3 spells CASSSSRDRDHEQYF. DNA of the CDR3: TGTGCCAGCAGTTCTTCCCGGGACAGGGACCACGAGCAGTACTTC.

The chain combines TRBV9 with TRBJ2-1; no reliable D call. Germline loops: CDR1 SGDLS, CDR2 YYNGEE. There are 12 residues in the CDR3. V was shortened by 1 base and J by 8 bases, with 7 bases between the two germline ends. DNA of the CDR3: TGTGCCAGCAGCGTAAACAGCTATGAGCAGTTCTTC. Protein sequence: CASSVNSYEQFF.

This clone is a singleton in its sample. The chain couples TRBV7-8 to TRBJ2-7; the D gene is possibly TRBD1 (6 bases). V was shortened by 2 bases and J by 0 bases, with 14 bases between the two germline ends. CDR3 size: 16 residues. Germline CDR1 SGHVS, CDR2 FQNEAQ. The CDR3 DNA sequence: TGTGCCAGCAGCTTATTGCGGCAGGGGAGCTCCTACGAGCAGTACTTC. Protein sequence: CASSLLRQGSSYEQYF.

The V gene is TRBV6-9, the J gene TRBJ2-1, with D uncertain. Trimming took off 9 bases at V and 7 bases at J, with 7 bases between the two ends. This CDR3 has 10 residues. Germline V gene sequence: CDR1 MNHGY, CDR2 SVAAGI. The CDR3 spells CARKLNEQFF. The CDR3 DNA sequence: TGTGCCAGGAAGCTAAATGAGCAGTTCTTC.

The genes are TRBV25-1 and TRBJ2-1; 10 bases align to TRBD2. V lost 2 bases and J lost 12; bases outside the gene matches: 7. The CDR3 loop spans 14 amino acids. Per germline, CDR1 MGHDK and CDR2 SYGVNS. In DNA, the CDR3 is TGTGCCAGCAGTGAAGGTAGCGGGAGGTTTGGGCAGTTCTTC. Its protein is CASSEGSGRFGQFF.

CDR3 amino acids: CASSLAQGMNTEAFF. In nucleotides, the CDR3 is TGTGCCAGCAGCTTAGCACAGGGCATGAACACTGAAGCTTTCTTT. J is TRBJ1-1 and V is TRBV7-6; maybe TRBD1 (6 bases). V was trimmed by 0 bases and J by 0 bases, leaving 8 bases between them. CDR3 length: 15 amino acids. CDR1 is SGHVS, CDR2 FNYEAQ, per germline.

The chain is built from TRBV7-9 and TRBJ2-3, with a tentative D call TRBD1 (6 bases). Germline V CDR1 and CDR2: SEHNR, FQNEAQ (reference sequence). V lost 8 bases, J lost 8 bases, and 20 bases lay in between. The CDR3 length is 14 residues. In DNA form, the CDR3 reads TGTGCCAGCCAAGGAATACCTAGCAGGGGTACGCAGTATTTT. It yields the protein CASQGIPSRGTQYF.

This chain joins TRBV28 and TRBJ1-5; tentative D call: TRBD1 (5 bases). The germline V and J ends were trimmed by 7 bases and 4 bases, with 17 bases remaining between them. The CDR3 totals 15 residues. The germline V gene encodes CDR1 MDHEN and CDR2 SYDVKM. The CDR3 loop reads CASIPGTGGNQPQHF. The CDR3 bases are TGTGCCAGCATCCCGGGAACAGGAGGAAATCAGCCCCAGCATTTT.

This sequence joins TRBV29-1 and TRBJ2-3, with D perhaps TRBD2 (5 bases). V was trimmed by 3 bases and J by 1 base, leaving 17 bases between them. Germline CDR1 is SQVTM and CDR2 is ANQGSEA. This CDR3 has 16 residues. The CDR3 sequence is CSVEDRLRLGTDTQYF. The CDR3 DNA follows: TGCAGCGTTGAGGACCGACTAAGGCTCGGCACAGATACGCAGTATTTT.

Here the CDR3 reads CASSEWIQAEAFF. The CDR3 DNA is TGTGCCAGCAGTGAATGGATTCAGGCTGAAGCTTTCTTT. V gene TRBV2 combines with J gene TRBJ1-1; D remains ambiguous. CDR1 is SNHLY, CDR2 FYNNEI, per germline. V was clipped by 2 bases and J by 6 bases, with 10 bases between them. This CDR3 region has 13 residues. The whole variable domain, remainder taken from reference TRBV2 and TRBJ1-1, is EPEVTQTPSHQVTQMGQEVILRCVPISNHLYFYWYRQILGQKVEFLVSFYNNEISEKSEIFDDQFSVERPDGSNFTLKIRSTKLEDSAMYFCASSEWIQAEAFFGQGTRLTVV.

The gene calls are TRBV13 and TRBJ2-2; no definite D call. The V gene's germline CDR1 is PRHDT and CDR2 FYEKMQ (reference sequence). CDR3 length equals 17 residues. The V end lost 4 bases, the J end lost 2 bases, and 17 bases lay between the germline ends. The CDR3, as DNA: TGTGCCAGCAGCTCCAGGTTAGCTGAACCAAACACCGGGGAGCTGTTTTTT. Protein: CASSSRLAEPNTGELFF.

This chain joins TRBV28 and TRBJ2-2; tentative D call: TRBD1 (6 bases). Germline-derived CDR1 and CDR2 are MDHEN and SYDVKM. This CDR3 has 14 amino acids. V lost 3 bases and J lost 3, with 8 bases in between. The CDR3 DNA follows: TGTGCCAGCAGTTTGACAGGACACACCGGGGAGCTGTTTTTT. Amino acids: CASSLTGHTGELFF.

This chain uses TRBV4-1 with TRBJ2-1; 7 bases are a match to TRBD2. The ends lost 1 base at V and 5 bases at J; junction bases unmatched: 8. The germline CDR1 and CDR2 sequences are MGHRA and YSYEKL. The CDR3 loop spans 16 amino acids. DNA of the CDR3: TGCGCCAGCAGCCAAGCCCCTCTAGCGGCGAACAATGAGCAGTTCTTC. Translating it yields CASSQAPLAANNEQFF.

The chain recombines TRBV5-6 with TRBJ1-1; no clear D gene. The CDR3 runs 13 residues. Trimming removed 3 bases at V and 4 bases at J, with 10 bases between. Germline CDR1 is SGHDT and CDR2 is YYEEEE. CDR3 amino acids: CASSYAGPTEAFF. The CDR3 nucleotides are TGTGCCAGCAGCTACGCAGGTCCCACTGAAGCTTTCTTT. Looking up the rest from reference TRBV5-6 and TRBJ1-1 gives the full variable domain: DAGVTQSPTHLIKTRGQQVTLRCSPKSGHDTVSWYQQALGQGPQFIFQYYEEEERQRGNFPDRFSGHQFPNYSSELNVNALLLGDSALYLCASSYAGPTEAFFGQGTRLTVV.

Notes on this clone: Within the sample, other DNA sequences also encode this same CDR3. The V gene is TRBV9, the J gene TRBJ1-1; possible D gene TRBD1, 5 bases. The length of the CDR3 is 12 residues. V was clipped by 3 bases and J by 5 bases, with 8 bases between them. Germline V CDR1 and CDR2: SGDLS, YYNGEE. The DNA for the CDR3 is TGTGCCAGCAGCGCGGGGGGGACTGAAGCTTTCTTT. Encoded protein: CASSAGGTEAFF. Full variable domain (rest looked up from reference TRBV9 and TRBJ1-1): DSGVTQTPKHLITATGQRVTLRCSPRSGDLSVYWYQQSLDQGLQFLIQYYNGEERAKGNILERFSAQQFPDLHSELNLSSLELGDSALYFCASSAGGTEAFFGQGTRLTVV.

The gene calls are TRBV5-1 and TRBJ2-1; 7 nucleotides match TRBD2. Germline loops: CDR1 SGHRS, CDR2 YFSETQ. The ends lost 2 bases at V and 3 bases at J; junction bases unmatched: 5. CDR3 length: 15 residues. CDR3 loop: CASSFGEGLYNEQFF. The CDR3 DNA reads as TGCGCCAGCAGCTTTGGGGAGGGTCTCTACAATGAGCAGTTCTTC. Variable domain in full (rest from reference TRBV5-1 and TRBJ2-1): KAGVTQTPRYLIKTRGQQVTLSCSPISGHRSVSWYQQTPGQGLQFLFEYFSETQRNKGNFPGRFSGRQFSNSRSEMNVSTLELGDSALYLCASSFGEGLYNEQFFGPGTRLTVL.

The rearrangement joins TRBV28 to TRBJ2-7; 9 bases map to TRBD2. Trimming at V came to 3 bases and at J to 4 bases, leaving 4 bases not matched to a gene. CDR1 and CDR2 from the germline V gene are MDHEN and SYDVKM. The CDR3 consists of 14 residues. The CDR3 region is CASSFSGSGYEQYF. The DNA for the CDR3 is TGTGCCAGCAGTTTTAGCGGGAGCGGATACGAGCAGTACTTC.

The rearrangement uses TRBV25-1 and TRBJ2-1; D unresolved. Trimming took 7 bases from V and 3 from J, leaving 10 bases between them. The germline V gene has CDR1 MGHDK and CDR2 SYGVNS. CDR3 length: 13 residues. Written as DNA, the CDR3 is TGTGCCAGCACCTTCCGAAACTACAATGAGCAGTTCTTC. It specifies CASTFRNYNEQFF.